Below, 6 T cell receptor beta chains from the same sample are listed, as sequenced in a study of blood T cells in healthy people across ages. With a J-beta primer mix and a sample-barcoded 5' primer, a second PCR ran about 7 to 12 cycles. TCRdb independently ran MiXCR on the 5' RACE reads; one entry per CDR3 protein. The sample has hundreds of thousands of distinct CDR3 sequences, around three fifths seen once; the top ten hold 20% to 30%. The specimen was blood. These receptors were collected from a man between 35 and 55 years old in good health.

A few counts support this clonotype. J is TRBJ2-1 and V is TRBV20-1; 9 bases are shared with TRBD2. In germline, CDR1 is DFQATT, CDR2 SNEGSKA (reference sequence). This CDR3 region has 15 residues. Trimming at V came to 2 bases and at J to 10 bases, leaving 12 bases not matched to a gene. The CDR3 sequence is CSARFGTSRREEQFF. The DNA for the CDR3 is TGCAGTGCTAGATTTGGGACTAGCAGGCGGGAGGAGCAGTTCTTC.

Only a few counts were recorded for this clonotype. As DNA, the CDR3 is TGTGCCAGCAGTATCAGGGATGCAGATACGCAGTATTTT. Translated, it gives CASSIRDADTQYF. The chain combines TRBV2 with TRBJ2-3; maybe TRBD1 (5 bases). Germline-derived CDR1 and CDR2 are SNHLY and FYNNEI. The CDR3 length is 13 residues. Trimming left V 5 bases short and J 4 bases short, with 10 bases between.

As for this clonotype: Mismatch with germline at one junction end may stem from a read error. V and J are TRBV3-1 and TRBJ2-3; perhaps TRBD2 as D (5 bases). The CDR3 consists of 15 residues. Looked up from germline, CDR1 is LGHDT and CDR2 is YNNKEL (reference sequence). This chain's CDR3 is CASSRRDISTDTQYF. The CDR3 bases are TGTGCCAGCAGCCGCCGGGATATAAGCACGGATACGCAGTATTTT.

This clonotype was picked up one time. The chain couples TRBV27 to TRBJ2-3; a possible D gene is TRBD1 (5 bases). CDR1 is MNHEY, CDR2 SMNVEV, per germline (reference sequence). Trimming shortened V by 3 bases and J by 0 bases, and 10 bases separated the two germline ends. CDR3 length: 15 amino acids. The CDR3 coding sequence is TGTGCCAGCAGTTTTAGGCAGGGCAGCACAGATACGCAGTATTTT. Protein sequence: CASSFRQGSTDTQYF.

This clonotype was detected a few times. The CDR3 protein is CASSNFRDSGANVLTF. The CDR3 DNA follows: TGTGCCAGCAGTAACTTCAGGGACTCTGGGGCCAACGTCCTGACTTTC. This chain joins TRBV28 and TRBJ2-6, with a weak D call TRBD1 (5 bases). The germline gives CDR1 MDHEN, CDR2 SYDVKM. This CDR3 has 16 residues. V lost 5 bases, J lost 0 bases, and 11 bases lay in between.

This chain connects TRBV28 to TRBJ2-3; TRBD1 might be the D (6 bases). V was clipped by 7 bases and J by 1 base, with 18 bases between them. Germline CDR1 MDHEN, CDR2 SYDVKM. The length of the CDR3 is 16 residues. CDR3 DNA sequence: TGTGCCAGCAATGCTCCCGGGACATACCGCACAGATACGCAGTATTTT. Residues: CASNAPGTYRTDTQYF.